The 25 T cell receptor beta chains reported below all come from one sample, sequenced in a study of blood T cell repertoires in COVID-19. TCRdb's table, derived via immunoSEQ multiplex PCR, lists solely in-frame clones and lacks some. This sample carries about 66,000 clones, over 75% of them seen once, and the ten largest clones take 3.9%. The specimen sequenced was peripheral blood. These receptors all come from a man between 65 and 85 years old with acute or convalescent COVID-19.

Here the CDR3 DNA reads TGTGCCAGCAGGCCGGGACAGGGGGCGTTCGGGGAGCTGTTTTTT. Translated: CASRPGQGAFGELFF. The chain joins TRBV2 to TRBJ2-2; 12 bases align to TRBD1. The junction had 6 bases not matched to a gene; V was cut back by 6 bases and J by 7 bases. CDR3 length equals 15 residues. CDR1 is SNHLY and CDR2 is FYNNEI in the germline V gene.

A single count supports this clone. V gene TRBV30 combines with J gene TRBJ2-5; 7 bases are a match to TRBD1. Losses at the gene ends were 5 bases for V and 13 bases for J; bases not matched to a gene: 10. CDR3 length: 11 residues. Germline-derived CDR1 and CDR2 are GTSNPN and SVGIG (reference sequence). As DNA, the CDR3 is TGTGCCTGGGGGGACAGCAGAGCGGCGTACTTC. It encodes CAWGDSRAAYF.

The chain links TRBV28 to TRBJ2-7, with D possibly being TRBD2 (6 bases). This CDR3 spans 15 amino acids. V shed 6 bases and J shed 0 bases, with 15 bases lying between them. The V gene's germline CDR1 is MDHEN and CDR2 SYDVKM. CDR3 region: CASRLISGGSYEQYF. The DNA of the CDR3 is TGTGCCAGCAGACTGATTTCCGGGGGCTCCTACGAGCAGTACTTC.

The rearrangement links TRBV5-6 to TRBJ2-3; TRBD1 aligns across 8 bases. CDR1 is SGHDT, CDR2 YYEEEE, per germline. The V and J ends lost 4 bases and 9 bases, in that order; junction bases with no gene match: 16. The CDR3 contains 16 residues. CDR3 amino acids: CASSVVGTGQGGTQYF. DNA for the CDR3: TGTGCCAGCAGCGTCGTCGGGACAGGCCAAGGGGGGACGCAGTATTTT.

The V and J genes are TRBV7-2 and TRBJ1-6; D gene uncertain. V lost 5 bases to trimming and J lost 7 bases, with 15 bases between them. This CDR3 contains 15 residues. Germline V gene data show CDR1 as SGHTA and CDR2 as FQGNSA. CDR3 region: CASSQLAGRNSPLHF. CDR3 in DNA: TGTGCCAGCAGCCAACTAGCAGGAAGGAATTCACCCCTCCACTTT.

The chain employs TRBV4-1 and TRBJ1-6; D gene uncertain. CDR1 is MGHRA and CDR2 is YSYEKL in the germline V gene. V lost 0 bases to trimming and J lost 10 bases, with 7 bases between them. There are 13 residues in the CDR3. The CDR3, as DNA: TGCGCCAGCAGCCAAGAGGCGGGGTCACCCCTCCACTTT. This sequence encodes CASSQEAGSPLHF.

A note on this clone: Sequence at one end of the junction differs from germline and may be a read error. The CDR3 DNA reads as TGTGCCAGCAGAGAAGCGGGGGGGCGGGAGACCCAGTACTTC. It codes for CASREAGGRETQYF. V is TRBV2 and J is TRBJ2-5; 10 bases align to TRBD2. From germline, CDR1 is SNHLY and CDR2 FYNNEI. The CDR3 contains 14 residues. Supplemented by reference TRBV2 and TRBJ2-5, the full variable domain reads EPEVTQTPSHQVTQMGQEVILRCVPISNHLYFYWYRQILGQKVEFLVSFYNNEISEKSEIFDDQFSVERPDGSNFTLKIRSTKLEDSAMYFCASREAGGRETQYFGPGTRLLVL.

The rearrangement uses TRBV7-9 and TRBJ1-1, with D unclear. This CDR3 region has 13 residues. V lost 2 bases, J lost 6 bases, and 10 bases lay in between. Germline V CDR1 and CDR2: SEHNR, FQNEAQ (reference sequence). The CDR3 DNA follows: TGTGCCAGCAGCTTACTCGTGGCCGCTGAAGCTTTCTTT. Its protein is CASSLLVAAEAFF.

The V call is TRBV5-4, the J call TRBJ2-1; 8 bases are a match to TRBD1. CDR3 length equals 13 residues. V shed 5 bases, J shed 8 bases, and the junction held 6 bases outside the gene matches. Germline V lookup: CDR1 SGHNT, CDR2 YYREEE (reference sequence). The CDR3 spells CASSHRGIYEQFF. The CDR3 region has the DNA TGTGCCAGCAGTCACAGGGGGATCTATGAGCAGTTCTTC.

The V gene is TRBV5-1, the J gene TRBJ2-1; TRBD2 matches at 7 bases. The CDR3 has 17 residues. V lost 3 bases and J lost 2; bases outside the gene matches: 11. Germline V lookup: CDR1 SGHRS, CDR2 YFSETQ. The CDR3 region is CASSSIPPGTTYNEQFF. The CDR3 DNA sequence: TGCGCCAGCAGCTCTATACCCCCCGGGACTACCTACAATGAGCAGTTCTTC.

The rearrangement joins TRBV4-3 to TRBJ1-1; maybe TRBD1 (5 bases). The CDR3 contains 15 residues. Trimming cost V 5 bases and J 2 bases, with 15 bases left between them. Germline V gene lookup returns CDR1 LGHNA and CDR2 YSLEER. The CDR3 region has the DNA TGCGCCAGCAGCGAAGGGGTCCGGGGAAACACTGAAGCTTTCTTT. It translates to CASSEGVRGNTEAFF.

The chain uses TRBV12-3 or TRBV12-4 and TRBJ2-7; D is unclear. This CDR3 is built from 13 residues. Trimming removed 3 bases from V and 2 bases from J, with 8 bases in between. The CDR3 DNA reads TGTGCCAGCAGTTTCTATCTCGCCTACGAGCAGTACTTC. It yields the protein CASSFYLAYEQYF.

This clone was recorded once. This chain links TRBV4-3 with TRBJ2-5; 8 bases match TRBD1. This CDR3 contains 14 residues. V shed 1 base and J 4 bases; nucleotides not matched to a gene: 2. Germline V gives CDR1 LGHNA, CDR2 YSLEER. This CDR3 reads CASSQVGQGETQYF. CDR3 bases: TGCGCCAGCAGCCAAGTTGGACAGGGAGAGACCCAGTACTTC.

The rearrangement joins TRBV12-3 or TRBV12-4 to TRBJ2-5; D is perhaps TRBD1 (5 bases). This CDR3 comprises 13 residues. Trimming stripped 8 bases from V and 7 bases from J, with 17 bases between. The CDR3 protein is CASRSRGVRTQYF. CDR3 nucleotides: TGTGCCAGCCGCAGTAGGGGCGTTCGGACCCAGTACTTC.

This sequence joins TRBV2 and TRBJ2-1; the match to TRBD1 covers 8 bases. The CDR3 runs 13 residues. Looked up from germline, CDR1 is SNHLY and CDR2 is FYNNEI. CDR3 in amino acids: CALLGTGYNEQFF. In DNA form, the CDR3 reads TGTGCTCTCCTCGGGACAGGCTACAATGAGCAGTTCTTC.

This clone was seen only once. The V call is TRBV5-6, the J call TRBJ1-2, with TRBD1 matching over 10 bases. The V gene end was trimmed by 3 bases and the J gene end by 0 bases; junction bases not matched to a gene: 8. Per germline, CDR1 SGHDT and CDR2 YYEEEE. The CDR3 loop spans 17 amino acids. The CDR3 DNA follows: TGTGCCAGCAGCTCGCCGGGACAGGGGTTATCTAACTATGGCTACACCTTC. This codes for CASSSPGQGLSNYGYTF.

The chain links TRBV27 to TRBJ2-1, with TRBD2 matching over 13 bases. V trimming: 6 bases; J trimming: 4 bases; junction bases outside the gene matches: 9. This CDR3 has 17 amino acids. CDR1 and CDR2 (germline): MNHEY, SMNVEV (reference sequence). This chain's CDR3 is CASSRRLAGGLYNEQFF. The DNA for the CDR3 is TGTGCCAGCAGCCGACGACTAGCGGGGGGACTATACAATGAGCAGTTCTTC.

The chain couples TRBV11-2 to TRBJ1-5; 7 bases agree with TRBD1. V dropped 5 bases and J dropped 4; count of bases not matched to a gene: 5. This CDR3 has 14 residues. Germline V CDR1 and CDR2: SGHAT, FQNNGV. CDR3 DNA sequence: TGTGCCAGCAGCCTCGGGACAGTAAATCAGCCCCAGCATTTT. This translates into CASSLGTVNQPQHF.

This chain links TRBV11-2 with TRBJ1-2; 7 nucleotides align to TRBD1. Per germline, CDR1 SGHAT and CDR2 FQNNGV. CDR3 size: 15 residues. V dropped 3 bases and J dropped 2; count of bases not matched to a gene: 6. The CDR3 is CASSLSPQGNYGYTF. The CDR3 DNA reads TGTGCCAGCAGCTTGAGTCCACAGGGGAACTATGGCTACACCTTC.

The rearrangement joins TRBV28 to TRBJ2-1, with 12 bases lining up with TRBD1. CDR1 is MDHEN and CDR2 is SYDVKM in the germline V gene. V shed 1 base, J shed 9 bases, and the junction held 13 bases outside the gene matches. The CDR3 is 18 residues long. CDR3 sequence: CASSLLLGGTGGLGEQFF. The CDR3 nucleotides read TGTGCCAGCAGTTTATTACTGGGCGGGACAGGGGGCCTGGGTGAGCAGTTCTTC.

This chain links TRBV5-5 with TRBJ1-2; perhaps TRBD1 as D (6 bases). CDR1 is SGHKS and CDR2 is YYEKEE in the germline V gene (reference sequence). The CDR3 extends over 16 amino acids. Trimming pared 0 bases from V and 4 bases from J, leaving 16 bases between. CDR3 in DNA: TGTGCCAGCAGCTTGGCTTTTCCAGGGGCCGCCTATGGCTACACCTTC. This encodes CASSLAFPGAAYGYTF.

The gene calls are TRBV7-6 and TRBJ2-5; D is perhaps TRBD2 (5 bases). Germline loops: CDR1 SGHVS, CDR2 FNYEAQ. The CDR3 extends over 17 amino acids. V dropped 2 bases and J dropped 2 bases, with 18 bases sitting between them. The CDR3 sequence is CASSLLPGERPQETQYF. For the CDR3, the DNA is TGTGCCAGCAGCTTACTCCCTGGGGAGAGGCCTCAAGAGACCCAGTACTTC.

This clone was detected only a few times. The chain has TRBV7-2 and TRBJ1-2; D remains ambiguous. V was cut by 4 bases and J by 4 bases, with 22 bases left in between. Germline V gives CDR1 SGHTA, CDR2 FQGNSA. This CDR3 region has 17 residues. For the CDR3, the DNA is TGTGCCAGCAGCTCTCCGGGGAAGCCCATCAAAGGCTATGGCTACACCTTC. Amino acid sequence: CASSSPGKPIKGYGYTF.

For the CDR3, the DNA is TGTGCCAGCAGCCCCCGACAGGCGCCGAATTCACCCCTCCACTTT. It codes for CASSPRQAPNSPLHF. The chain uses TRBV9 and TRBJ1-6; maybe TRBD1 (6 bases). CDR1 and CDR2 (germline): SGDLS, YYNGEE. V was shortened by 4 bases and J by 7 bases, with 15 bases between the two germline ends. The CDR3 consists of 15 residues.

The J gene is TRBJ1-1, the V gene TRBV11-3; D call uncertain. Germline loops: CDR1 SGHNT, CDR2 YENEEA. The germline V and J ends were trimmed by 1 base and 1 base, with 13 bases remaining between them. The CDR3 covers 16 residues. The CDR3 DNA reads TGTGCCAGCAGCTTAGGAGGTATACGGGGGAACACTGAAGCTTTCTTT. Translating gives CASSLGGIRGNTEAFF.